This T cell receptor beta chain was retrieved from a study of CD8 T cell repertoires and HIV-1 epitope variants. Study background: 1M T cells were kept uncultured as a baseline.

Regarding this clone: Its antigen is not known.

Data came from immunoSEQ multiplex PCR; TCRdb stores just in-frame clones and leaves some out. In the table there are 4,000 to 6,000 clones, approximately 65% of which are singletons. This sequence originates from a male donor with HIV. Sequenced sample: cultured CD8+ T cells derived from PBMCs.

CDR3 coding DNA: TGCGCCAGGGGCGCTTCGCGGGTTGGGCAGTACTTC. Translation gives CARGASRVGQYF. The J gene is TRBJ2-7, the V gene TRBV23-1; D may be TRBD2 (5 bases). TRBV23-1 is recorded as an ORF, its role being uncertain. The CDR3 has 12 residues. V was clipped by 9 bases and J by 9 bases, with 18 bases between them.